This is a list of T cell receptor beta chains from one sample in a study of T cells in Graves' hyperthyroidism and ophthalmopathy. TCRdb recomputed calls from the multiplex PCR reads with MiXCR, one row per CDR3 protein. This sample has 500,000 to 750,000 distinct CDR3 sequences, with 46% found just once. Sequenced sample: peripheral blood or thyroid tissue (not recorded which). The origin of the receptors is a woman aged 18-30 years with Graves' hyperthyroidism. CDR3s include the opening cysteine and the closing phenylalanine or tryptophan. D genes are given only for firm matches. Part of the rows lack a size; the others show once, few, many or a class for expanded clones.

d_call,clone_size,v_call,j_call,cdr3_nt,cdr3_aa
NA,once,TRBV9,TRBJ1-1,TGTGCCAGCAGCGTAGGGGTTATGAACACTGAAGCTTTCTTT,CASSVGVMNTEAFF
NA,NA,TRBV10-3,TRBJ1-2,TGTGCCATCAGTGAAGGAGCAGCCTACACCTTC,CAISEGAAYTF
TRBD1,NA,TRBV2,TRBJ2-4,TGTGCCAGCAGTAGGTGGCAGGGGGCAAACATTCAGTACTTC,CASSRWQGANIQYF
TRBD2,many,TRBV5-1,TRBJ2-2,TGCGCCAGCAGCGGAGGACTAGCGGGGGACGGGGAGCTGTTTTTT,CASSGGLAGDGELFF
NA,many,TRBV20-1,TRBJ2-7,TGCAGTGCTAGACCTCGGGGAGTAGTCGAGCAGTACTTC,CSARPRGVVEQYF
NA,many,TRBV5-4,TRBJ2-2,TGTGCCAGCAGCTTGATGGGAGGCCGGAACACCGGGGAGCTGTTTTTT,CASSLMGGRNTGELFF
NA,NA,TRBV15,TRBJ1-2,TGTGCCACCAGCAGAGGGACGGTCTCCTACTATGGCTACACCTTC,CATSRGTVSYYGYTF
NA,many,TRBV7-9,TRBJ1-2,TGTGCCAGCAGTCTAGGAGGGAGAGATGGCTACACCTTC,CASSLGGRDGYTF
TRBD1,many,TRBV7-9,TRBJ1-5,TGTGCCAGCAGCTCGGACAGGGCTCAGCCCCAGCATTTT,CASSSDRAQPQHF
TRBD1,NA,TRBV12-3/TRBV12-4,TRBJ2-7,TGTGCCAGCACCCAAGGGACAGGGTACGAGCAGTACTTC,CASTQGTGYEQYF
NA,NA,TRBV7-9,TRBJ1-1,TGTGCCAGCACCGCCATGGGCACTGAAGCTTTCTTT,CASTAMGTEAFF
NA,NA,TRBV12-3/TRBV12-4,TRBJ1-1,TGTGCCAGCAGGGACTCAGCGGGGGTCACTGAAGCTTTCTTT,CASRDSAGVTEAFF
TRBD1,NA,TRBV7-2,TRBJ2-3,TGTGCCAGCTCTCCGATGAGGCAGGGGGCAGATACGCAGTATTTT,CASSPMRQGADTQYF
NA,many,TRBV20-1,TRBJ2-7,TGCAGTGCTAGAGATCGGGCCGGGAGCTCCTACGAGCAGTACTTC,CSARDRAGSSYEQYF
TRBD1,NA,TRBV7-2,TRBJ2-7,TGTGCCAGCAGCCACCCGGACAGGGAACAGTTTGAATTTTTTAGCTCCTACGAGCAGTACTTC,CASSHPDREQFEFFSSYEQYF
TRBD1,NA,TRBV2,TRBJ2-1,TGTGCCAGCAGTTCGACAGGGGGTGGCTACAATGAGCAGTTCTTC,CASSSTGGGYNEQFF
NA,once,TRBV29-1,TRBJ1-5,TGCAGCGCTAGACAGGTTAATCGGCCCCAGCATTTT,CSARQVNRPQHF
NA,NA,TRBV7-2,TRBJ1-6,TGTGCCAGCAGCCCCCGCCGGGACGCAAATTCACCCCTCCACTTT,CASSPRRDANSPLHF
TRBD2,NA,TRBV10-3,TRBJ2-2,TGTGCCATCAGTGATTCCCTAGCGGGAGGGCCCTACACCGGGGAGCTGTTTTTT,CAISDSLAGGPYTGELFF
NA,many,TRBV20-1,TRBJ1-4,TGCAGTGCCCCAAATAATGAAAAACTGTTTTTT,CSAPNNEKLFF
NA,few,TRBV3-1,TRBJ2-6,TGTGCCAGCAGCCAAGACTTGGTGGGACCCAGGTCCGGGGCCAACGTCCTGACTTTC,CASSQDLVGPRSGANVLTF
NA,few,TRBV18,TRBJ2-5,TGTGCCAGCTCACCACCGAGGGGGGCGGTTGGAGAGACCCAGTACTTC,CASSPPRGAVGETQYF
NA,NA,TRBV10-3,TRBJ1-1,TGTGCCAGCATACCAAGGGGCAGCCCAAGACGGACTGAAGCTTTCTTT,CASIPRGSPRRTEAFF
NA,many,TRBV20-1,TRBJ1-3,TGCAGTGCTAGAGGCTGGGACATTCCACACGGGGACTCTGGAAACACCATATATTTT,CSARGWDIPHGDSGNTIYF
TRBD1,NA,TRBV18,TRBJ2-7,TGTGCCAGCTCACTTGTAGGTGGGACAGATACCTACGAGCAGTACTTC,CASSLVGGTDTYEQYF
NA,NA,TRBV20-1,TRBJ1-2,TGCAGTGCCAGCAGGATGGACCAAGCTAACTATGGCTACACCTTC,CSASRMDQANYGYTF
TRBD1,NA,TRBV2,TRBJ1-1,TGTGCCAGCAGTCCTTACCCAGACAGGGGCACTGAAGCTTTCTTT,CASSPYPDRGTEAFF
NA,many,TRBV11-1,TRBJ1-2,TGTGCCAGCAGCCACAATGGGGGCTACACCTTC,CASSHNGGYTF
NA,NA,TRBV5-1,TRBJ2-7,TGCGCCAGCAGCTTGGCCTGGGGGGGGCTCAGCTCCTACGAGCAGTACTTC,CASSLAWGGLSSYEQYF
NA,NA,TRBV10-3,TRBJ1-4,TGTGCCATCAGTACGGGAACTAATGAAAAACTGTTTTTT,CAISTGTNEKLFF
NA,many,TRBV7-9,TRBJ1-5,TGTGCCAGCAGCTTAGGGGGGACCCTGGAGCCCCAGCATTTT,CASSLGGTLEPQHF
NA,NA,TRBV20-1,TRBJ1-1,TGCAGTGCTTGCTCGGGGGAGGCTGAAGCTTTCTTT,CSACSGEAEAFF
NA,NA,TRBV15,TRBJ1-2,TGTGCCACCAGCAGAGATCGACCGCCCTATGGCTACACCTTC,CATSRDRPPYGYTF
NA,many,TRBV15,TRBJ2-2,TGTGCCACCAGCGGACTCTGGTCGAACACCGGGGAGCTGTTTTTT,CATSGLWSNTGELFF
TRBD2,NA,TRBV7-2,TRBJ2-5,TGTGCCAGCAGCTTAGTGGGACTAGCGGAACAAGAGACCCAGTACTTC,CASSLVGLAEQETQYF
TRBD1,NA,TRBV10-3,TRBJ1-2,TGTGCCATCAGGATGGGACAGTTCTATGGCTACACCTTC,CAIRMGQFYGYTF
NA,many,TRBV5-1,TRBJ2-7,TGCGCCAGCAGCTCGGCCTACGAGCAGTACTTC,CASSSAYEQYF
TRBD2,many,TRBV7-9,TRBJ2-2,TGTGCCAGCAGCCCCAACGGACTAGCGGGAGTTAGAACCGGGGAGCTGTTTTTT,CASSPNGLAGVRTGELFF
NA,many,TRBV2,TRBJ1-1,TGTGCCAACCGCGGGACCCTAGACGGGTCGGTGAACACTGAAGCTTTCTTT,CANRGTLDGSVNTEAFF
TRBD1,NA,TRBV20-1,TRBJ1-2,TGCAGTGCTACCCCTTGGGACAGGCAGGATTATGGCTACACCTTC,CSATPWDRQDYGYTF
NA,once,TRBV6-5,TRBJ2-1,TGTGCCAGCAAGTGGGGGCCCGAGCAGTTCTTC,CASKWGPEQFF
NA,NA,TRBV29-1,TRBJ1-2,TGCAGCGGTGCAACAGGGATCGACTATGGCTACACCTTC,CSGATGIDYGYTF
NA,once,TRBV12-3/TRBV12-4,TRBJ1-1,TGTGCCAGCAGTTCCGCAGGGTATACGGGCGAGACCCAGAACACTGAAGCTTTCTTT,CASSSAGYTGETQNTEAFF
TRBD1,many,TRBV10-3,TRBJ1-5,TGTGCCATCAGTGAGTCAACAGGGGGGGAAAATCAGCCCCAGCATTTT,CAISESTGGENQPQHF
NA,many,TRBV9,TRBJ1-1,TGTGCCAGCAGCGTAATCGAATCAATCACTGAAGCTTTCTTT,CASSVIESITEAFF
TRBD1,many,TRBV3-1,TRBJ1-2,TGTGCCAGCAGCCAAGCCCCGGGACAGGGCTATGGCTACACCTTC,CASSQAPGQGYGYTF
NA,NA,TRBV15,TRBJ2-6,TGTGCCACCAGCAGTTACAGCTCTGGGGCCAACGTCCTGACTTTC,CATSSYSSGANVLTF
NA,NA,TRBV6-9,TRBJ2-7,TGTGCCATCAGGGGGGCGAGCTACGAGCAGTACTTC,CAIRGASYEQYF
NA,NA,TRBV5-4,TRBJ1-3,TGTGCCGGCAGCCAATCCCCTTGGATCGAGAGAAACGCCATATATTTT,CAGSQSPWIERNAIYF
NA,many,TRBV5-1,TRBJ2-7,TGCGCCAGCAGCTTGGAAAGCGGCATATACGAGCAGTACTTC,CASSLESGIYEQYF
TRBD2,NA,TRBV7-7,TRBJ2-2,TGTGCTAGCAGCTTAGCGCCGGTACTAGCGGGAGCCGACACCGGGGAGCTGTTTTTT,CASSLAPVLAGADTGELFF
NA,many,TRBV7-9,TRBJ1-2,TGTGCCAGCAGCTTAGTTGGCCGATCTAACTATGGCTACACCTTC,CASSLVGRSNYGYTF
NA,NA,TRBV24-1,TRBJ2-1,TGTGCCACCAGTGATTTGAGGCAGGGTCCCTACAATGAGCAGTTCTTC,CATSDLRQGPYNEQFF
NA,NA,TRBV15,TRBJ1-5,TGTGCCACCAGCAGAGAGGGTCAAGGTAGGGGTAGCAGGCAGCCCCAGCATTTT,CATSREGQGRGSRQPQHF
NA,NA,TRBV3-1,TRBJ2-7,TGTGCCAGCAGCCAAGATCTTTCCCCGGTCTACGAGCAGTACTTC,CASSQDLSPVYEQYF
TRBD1,few,TRBV19,TRBJ1-6,TGTGCCAGTAGTACCGGGACAGGTGCCATGGGGCCCCTCCACTTT,CASSTGTGAMGPLHF
NA,many,TRBV2,TRBJ2-2,TGTGCCAGCAGGATCGAGGGGTACACCGGGGAGCTGTTTTTT,CASRIEGYTGELFF
TRBD2,NA,TRBV15,TRBJ2-7,TGTGCCACCAGCACGAGGACTAGCGGGAGAGGCTACCCCTACGAGCAGTACTTC,CATSTRTSGRGYPYEQYF